These 22 T cell receptor beta chains originate from one sample sequenced in a study of T cell responses to AZD1222 COVID-19 vaccine. Produced via immunoSEQ multiplex PCR; TCRdb's table is partial and in-frame only. Of around 120,000 clones listed, around 92% are singletons. Specimen: peripheral blood, collected on day 0 of AZD1222 vaccination. These receptors were collected from an adult in good health.

Concerning this clone itself: The junction departs from germline at one end; a sequencing error may be responsible. The chain employs TRBV29-1 and TRBJ1-1; no definite D call. The CDR3 covers 13 residues. The germline CDR1 and CDR2 sequences are SQVTM and ANQGSEA. The CDR3 region has the DNA TGCAGCGTCGAAGGGCCCGTGAACACTGAAGCTTTCTTT. This encodes CSVEGPVNTEAFF.

The rearrangement uses TRBV15 and TRBJ2-2; TRBD1 agrees at 7 bases. V trimming: 3 bases; J trimming: 6 bases; junction bases outside the gene matches: 13. This CDR3 is 17 amino acids long. In germline, CDR1 is LNHNV, CDR2 YYDKDF (reference sequence). CDR3 sequence reads: CATSRRGRIEYAGELFF. CDR3 in DNA: TGTGCCACCAGCAGGAGGGGGCGGATTGAGTACGCCGGGGAGCTGTTTTTT.

The V call is TRBV7-9, the J call TRBJ1-1, with a weak D call TRBD1 (5 bases). The CDR3 is made up of 15 amino acids. The germline V gene encodes CDR1 SEHNR and CDR2 FQNEAQ (reference sequence). The ends were cut back, 2 bases at V and 0 bases at J, with 10 bases in the middle. CDR3 loop: CASSLRDAMNTEAFF. The CDR3 DNA is TGTGCCAGCAGCTTACGGGACGCTATGAACACTGAAGCTTTCTTT.

The V gene is TRBV3-1 (or the pseudogene TRBV3-2), the J gene TRBJ1-2; 7 nucleotides align to TRBD1. The V segment lost 1 base and the J segment 4 bases; nucleotides outside the gene matches: 9. The length of the CDR3 is 16 residues. Germline V gene data show CDR1 as LGHDT and CDR2 as YNNKEL (reference sequence). CDR3 sequence (DNA): TGTGCCAGCAGCCAAGGCCGGTGGGGACAGACCTATGGCTACACCTTC. It translates to CASSQGRWGQTYGYTF.

This clone came up once. The V gene is TRBV4-2, the J gene TRBJ1-2; D ambiguous. Trimming left V 1 base short and J 4 bases short, with 7 bases between. Germline CDR1 is LGHNA and CDR2 is YNFKEQ. CDR3 length: 13 residues. The DNA of the CDR3 is TGTGCCAGCAGCCAAGGGGGTGGCTATGGCTACACCTTC. Its translation is CASSQGGGYGYTF.

The V call is TRBV12-5, the J call TRBJ2-5; the match to TRBD2 covers 9 bases. CDR3 length equals 16 residues. The ends lost 6 bases at V and 5 bases at J; junction bases unmatched: 13. CDR1 is LGHNT and CDR2 is FRNRAP in the germline V gene. The CDR3 spells CASGPNATSGLETQYF. CDR3 DNA sequence: TGTGCTAGTGGCCCTAATGCAACTAGCGGGTTGGAGACCCAGTACTTC.

This chain joins TRBV6-1 and TRBJ2-1; a weak D match, TRBD2 (6 bases). The CDR3 is made up of 16 amino acids. V was pared by 2 bases and J by 9 bases, with 20 bases between. Germline lookup yields CDR1 MNHNS and CDR2 SASEGT. The CDR3 spells CASSESTGVNSGEQFF. CDR3 bases: TGTGCCAGCAGTGAATCCACGGGAGTAAATAGTGGTGAGCAGTTCTTC.

The chain employs TRBV19 and TRBJ2-7, with a tentative D call TRBD1 (5 bases). CDR3 length: 12 residues. Germline values: CDR1 LNHDA, CDR2 SQIVND (reference sequence). V lost 3 bases and J 2 bases, leaving 5 bases between the germline ends. The CDR3 DNA follows: TGTGCCAGTAGTATGGGGCCCTACGAGCAGTACTTC. It is translated as CASSMGPYEQYF.

The chain carries TRBV13 and TRBJ2-5; D might be TRBD2 (6 bases). The CDR3 has 16 amino acids. V was pared by 4 bases and J by 4 bases, with 19 bases between. CDR1 PRHDT and CDR2 FYEKMQ come from the germline V gene (reference sequence). This chain's CDR3 is CASSSGKAGRGETQYF. The DNA of the CDR3 is TGTGCCAGCAGCTCAGGGAAGGCGGGAAGGGGAGAGACCCAGTACTTC.

The rearrangement joins TRBV5-1 to TRBJ1-1; 7 bases match TRBD1. Germline trimming cut 0 bases from V and 6 bases from J; bases unmatched to any gene: 5. CDR1 and CDR2 (germline): SGHRS, YFSETQ. This CDR3 has 14 amino acids. Here the CDR3 DNA reads TGCGCCAGCAGCTTGGTGGGCAGGGGGGCTGAAGCTTTCTTT. Protein sequence: CASSLVGRGAEAFF.

Here the CDR3 DNA reads TGTGCCAGCAGCACCCAGGGGACCGGGGAGCTGTTTTTT. Translation gives CASSTQGTGELFF. The V and J genes are TRBV7-2 and TRBJ2-2; a possible D gene is TRBD1 (6 bases). With 5 bases removed from V and 5 bases from J, the gap between germline ends came to 9 bases. CDR1 SGHTA and CDR2 FQGNSA come from the germline V gene. CDR3 size: 13 residues.

The chain recombines TRBV18 with TRBJ2-2; weak D call: TRBD2 (5 bases). The germline V gene has CDR1 KGHSH and CDR2 LQKENI. V gave up 5 bases and J gave up 4 bases, with 8 bases separating them. The CDR3 has 13 residues. The CDR3 coding sequence is TGTGCCAGCTCATCGGGATTCACCGGGGAGCTGTTTTTT. It translates to CASSSGFTGELFF.

The rearrangement links TRBV7-9 to TRBJ1-1; unclear D gene. V lost 1 base and J lost 8, with 8 bases in between. The germline gives CDR1 SEHNR, CDR2 FQNEAQ (reference sequence). This CDR3 is 12 amino acids long. The CDR3 bases are TGTGCCAGCAGCTTAGTTACCGCAGAAGCTTTCTTT. It is translated as CASSLVTAEAFF.

The chain uses TRBV7-8 and TRBJ2-7, with TRBD1 matching over 7 bases. Germline V gene data show CDR1 as SGHVS and CDR2 as FQNEAQ. V lost 5 bases and J lost 4; bases outside the gene matches: 17. This CDR3 comprises 17 residues. The CDR3 region is CASSPPHRVGGLYEQYF. In DNA, the CDR3 is TGTGCCAGCAGCCCGCCACACAGGGTAGGGGGCTTATACGAGCAGTACTTC.

This chain links TRBV5-4 with TRBJ2-5; 8 bases line up with TRBD1. Germline trimming cut 4 bases from V and 4 bases from J; bases unmatched to any gene: 12. The V gene's germline CDR1 is SGHNT and CDR2 YYREEE (reference sequence). The CDR3 sequence is 16 residues long. The CDR3 DNA follows: TGTGCCAGCAGCACCTCCGGGACAGGTTGGGCAGAGACCCAGTACTTC. This encodes CASSTSGTGWAETQYF.

Here the CDR3 DNA reads TGTGCCATCTCCACAGGGGGAGGTTTGGCTAATATCTACACCTTC. It yields the protein CAISTGGGLANIYTF. The chain recombines TRBV10-3 with TRBJ1-2; TRBD1 matches at 8 bases. V gave up 8 bases and J gave up 10 bases; unmatched junction bases: 18. The CDR3 extends over 15 amino acids. CDR1 is ENHRY and CDR2 is SYGVKD in the germline V gene.

J is TRBJ2-2 and V is TRBV5-8; D gene ambiguous. Germline loops: CDR1 SGHTS, CDR2 YDEGEE. V lost 4 bases, J lost 8 bases, and 12 bases lay in between. This CDR3 has 13 amino acids. The CDR3 DNA follows: TGTGCCAGCAGCGGGGATTGGTTTGGGGAGCTGTTTTTT. Its protein product is CASSGDWFGELFF.

The chain carries TRBV5-1 and TRBJ2-2; TRBD1 matches 10 bases. Trimming at V came to 4 bases and at J to 6 bases, leaving 6 bases not matched to a gene. The germline V gene has CDR1 SGHRS and CDR2 YFSETQ. The CDR3 extends over 15 amino acids. This CDR3 reads CASSPPGQGPGELFF. CDR3 bases: TGCGCCAGCAGCCCCCCGGGACAGGGGCCCGGGGAGCTGTTTTTT.

The gene calls are TRBV27 and TRBJ1-5, with 8 bases matching TRBD1. The CDR3 loop spans 16 amino acids. Germline-derived CDR1 and CDR2 are MNHEY and SMNVEV (reference sequence). Trimming at V came to 3 bases and at J to 1 base, leaving 5 bases not matched to a gene. CDR3 in amino acids: CASSFLGQGSNQPQHF. The CDR3 region has the DNA TGTGCCAGCAGTTTTCTCGGACAGGGAAGCAATCAGCCCCAGCATTTT.

This clone was seen a single time. This chain connects TRBV7-9 to TRBJ2-1; D unclear. The germline V and J ends were trimmed by 3 bases and 9 bases, with 9 bases remaining between them. Germline CDR1 SEHNR, CDR2 FQNEAQ (reference sequence). The CDR3 is 12 residues long. The CDR3 region is CASSLISGEQFF. DNA of the CDR3: TGTGCCAGCAGCTTGATTTCAGGTGAGCAGTTCTTC.

The chain is built from TRBV4-1 and TRBJ1-2, with 7 positions matching TRBD1. Germline V gene lookup returns CDR1 MGHRA and CDR2 YSYEKL. The CDR3 runs 14 residues. V was pared by 4 bases and J by 7 bases, with 9 bases of the junction left unmatched. The CDR3 nucleotides are TGCGCCAGCAGCCGGGGGACAGACAGGTCTGGCTACACCTTC. Translating gives CASSRGTDRSGYTF.

J is TRBJ2-7 and V is TRBV5-1; the D call may be TRBD1 or TRBD2 (6 bases each). This CDR3 region has 16 residues. Trimming removed 5 bases from V and 1 base from J, with 19 bases in between. Germline V gene sequence: CDR1 SGHRS, CDR2 YFSETQ. The CDR3 sequence: CASSYGGGGGSYEQYF. CDR3 bases: TGCGCCAGCAGTTATGGTGGGGGCGGAGGGTCCTACGAGCAGTACTTC. The whole variable domain, remainder taken from reference TRBV5-1 and TRBJ2-7, is KAGVTQTPRYLIKTRGQQVTLSCSPISGHRSVSWYQQTPGQGLQFLFEYFSETQRNKGNFPGRFSGRQFSNSRSEMNVSTLELGDSALYLCASSYGGGGGSYEQYFGPGTRLTVT.